These T cell receptor beta chains were read from a single sample in a study of shared clonotypes between healthy human individuals. Profiled with immunoSEQ multiplex PCR; TCRdb holds only in-frame clones, not every one. The sample includes more than 500,000 clones, about 95% of them seen just once. Sequencing was carried out using naive CD8+ T cells sorted from blood. These receptors originate from a woman younger than 45 in good health. CDR3s include the opening cysteine and the closing phenylalanine or tryptophan. D genes are given only for firm matches. Clone size is not always given. Where it is, it says once, few, many or a class for expanded clones.

>NA|TRBJ2-7|TRBD1|TRBV11-2
CASSLERGLSYEQYF
TGTGCCAGCAGCTTAGAGAGGGGGCTCTCCTACGAGCAGTACTTC
>NA|TRBJ2-3|NA|TRBV7-8
CASSLALADTQYF
TGTGCCAGCAGCTTAGCGCTAGCGGATACGCAGTATTTT
>NA|TRBJ2-1|NA|TRBV2
CATHGLYNEQFF
TGTGCCACCCACGGTCTCTACAATGAGCAGTTCTTC
>NA|TRBJ1-3|NA|TRBV4-1
CASSQVRGGSSGNTIYF
TGCGCCAGCAGCCAAGTGCGAGGGGGAAGCTCTGGAAACACCATATATTTT
>once|TRBJ2-4|TRBD2|TRBV28
CASSSPKGGSGMGNIQYF
TGTGCCAGCAGTTCTCCTAAAGGGGGTAGCGGGATGGGAAACATTCAGTACTTC
>NA|TRBJ2-7|TRBD2|TRBV4-1
CASSPRLAGFYEQYF
TGCGCCAGCAGCCCACGACTAGCGGGATTTTACGAGCAGTACTTC
>NA|TRBJ2-1|TRBD2|TRBV7-9
CASSSSSGVGEDEQFF
TGTGCCAGCAGCTCCTCTAGCGGCGTAGGGGAGGATGAGCAGTTCTTC
>NA|TRBJ2-5|NA|TRBV11-2
CASSRRETQYF
TGTGCCAGCAGCAGAAGAGAGACCCAGTACTTC
>NA|TRBJ2-5|NA|TRBV9
CASSESGLETQYF
TGTGCCAGCAGCGAGTCGGGGTTGGAGACCCAGTACTTC
>NA|TRBJ2-3|NA|TRBV11-2
CASSLSPGGGTDTQYF
TGTGCCAGCAGCTTATCGCCAGGGGGGGGCACAGATACGCAGTATTTT
>once|TRBJ2-1|TRBD2|TRBV14
CASSQVVAGSNEQFF
TGTGCCAGCAGCCAAGTAGTAGCGGGAAGCAATGAGCAGTTCTTC
>NA|TRBJ2-1|TRBD2|TRBV5-6
CASSIGLADNEQFF
TGTGCCAGCAGCATTGGACTAGCGGACAATGAGCAGTTCTTC
>once|TRBJ1-1|NA|TRBV15
CATSRAWDTEAFF
TGTGCCACCAGCAGAGCGTGGGACACTGAAGCTTTCTTT
>NA|TRBJ1-2|TRBD1|TRBV7-2
CASSASGTDYGYTF
TGTGCCAGCAGCGCCTCCGGGACAGACTATGGCTACACCTTC
>NA|TRBJ2-7|NA|TRBV7-8
CASSPYHEQYF
TGTGCCAGCAGCCCATACCACGAGCAGTACTTC
>NA|TRBJ2-7|TRBD2|TRBV4-1
CASSHRLAEAYEQYF
TGCGCCAGCAGCCATAGACTAGCGGAGGCCTACGAGCAGTACTTC
>NA|TRBJ2-7|NA|TRBV2
CASSDRTDYEQYF
TGTGCCAGCAGTGACCGCACAGACTACGAGCAGTACTTC
>NA|TRBJ1-1|NA|TRBV6-1
CASRENTEAFF
TGTGCCAGCAGAGAGAACACTGAAGCTTTCTTT
>NA|TRBJ1-2|NA|TRBV10-3
CAISDGGDTNYGYTF
TGTGCCATCAGTGATGGGGGGGACACTAACTATGGCTACACCTTC
>NA|TRBJ2-1|TRBD2|TRBV10-3
CATGAGGAYNEQFF
TGTGCCACCGGGGCGGGAGGGGCCTACAATGAGCAGTTCTTC
>NA|TRBJ2-7|TRBD2|TRBV2
CASSHRTSYEQYF
TGTGCCAGCAGCCATAGGACTAGCTACGAGCAGTACTTC
>NA|TRBJ2-1|NA|TRBV6-1
CASMEEGSDEQFF
TGTGCCAGCATGGAAGAGGGAAGCGATGAGCAGTTCTTC
>NA|TRBJ2-3|NA|TRBV5-6
CASSLAADTQYF
TGTGCCAGCAGCTTAGCGGCAGATACGCAGTATTTT
>NA|TRBJ1-1|NA|TRBV28
CASSYGSEAFF
TGTGCCAGCAGTTATGGCAGTGAAGCTTTCTTT
>NA|TRBJ1-1|TRBD1|TRBV27
CASSPTGAEAFF
TGTGCCAGCAGTCCCACAGGGGCTGAAGCTTTCTTT
>once|TRBJ2-1|NA|TRBV29-1
CSVIGGEQFF
TGCAGCGTCATCGGCGGTGAGCAGTTCTTC
>NA|TRBJ1-5|TRBD1|TRBV5-4
CASSLGDRDSNQPQHF
TGTGCCAGCAGCTTGGGGGACAGAGATAGCAATCAGCCCCAGCATTTT
>once|TRBJ2-7|NA|TRBV9
CATSRGGDAYEQYF
TGTGCCACCTCGCGTGGCGGGGACGCCTACGAGCAGTACTTC
>NA|TRBJ2-7|TRBD2|TRBV27
CASSLVVAGGHYEQYF
TGTGCCAGCAGTTTAGTAGTAGCGGGAGGCCACTACGAGCAGTACTTC
>NA|TRBJ2-3|TRBD2|TRBV27
CASTRLLAGGPHTDTQYF
TGTGCCAGCACCCGGCTTCTAGCGGGAGGGCCCCACACAGATACGCAGTATTTT
>NA|TRBJ2-1|TRBD2|TRBV25-1
CASSESGRENRRGEQFF
TGTGCCAGCAGTGAATCAGGGCGGGAGAACCGTCGAGGGGAGCAGTTCTTC
>few|TRBJ2-7|TRBD1|TRBV4-1
CASSPSLTGDYEQYF
TGCGCCAGCAGCCCCTCCTTGACAGGGGACTACGAGCAGTACTTC
>NA|TRBJ1-5|NA|TRBV4-1
CASSQELNQPQHF
TGCGCCAGCAGCCAAGAACTCAATCAGCCCCAGCATTTT
>once|TRBJ2-7|NA|TRBV13
CASSLRGATPYEQYF
TGTGCCAGCAGCCTCCGAGGGGCGACTCCCTACGAGCAGTACTTC
>NA|TRBJ2-3|TRBD2|TRBV29-1
CSVASGFGFGTDTQYF
TGCAGCGTAGCTAGCGGGTTCGGGTTCGGCACAGATACGCAGTATTTT
>NA|TRBJ1-3|NA|TRBV27
CASSLGGIGNTIYF
TGTGCCAGCAGTTTAGGGGGTATTGGAAACACCATATATTTT
>NA|TRBJ2-7|NA|TRBV7-9
CASRANSYEQYF
TGTGCCAGCAGGGCAAACTCCTACGAGCAGTACTTC
>NA|TRBJ2-5|TRBD2|TRBV7-3
CASSSGLAGKRETQYF
TGTGCCAGCAGCTCCGGACTAGCGGGCAAAAGAGAGACCCAGTACTTC
>NA|TRBJ2-7|NA|TRBV5-4
CASSPTQQAPYEQYF
TGTGCCAGCAGCCCTACCCAACAGGCCCCCTACGAGCAGTACTTC
>NA|TRBJ2-7|TRBD1|TRBV7-6
CASSLAPGQSSSYEQYF
TGTGCCAGCAGCCTCGCCCCGGGACAGTCAAGCTCCTACGAGCAGTACTTC
>NA|TRBJ1-1|NA|TRBV10-3
CAISDTGNTEAFF
TGTGCCATCAGTGATACAGGGAACACTGAAGCTTTCTTT
>NA|TRBJ2-3|NA|TRBV19
CASSTSAIADTQYF
TGTGCCAGTAGTACCTCGGCTATCGCAGATACGCAGTATTTT
>NA|TRBJ2-7|TRBD1|TRBV6-5
CASSYGTASYEQYF
TGTGCCAGCAGTTACGGGACAGCGTCCTACGAGCAGTACTTC
>NA|TRBJ2-3|NA|TRBV5-6
CASTLGLQQYF
TGTGCCAGCACCTTGGGACTCCAGCAGTATTTT
>NA|TRBJ1-1|TRBD1|TRBV5-1
CASSAGRGITEAFF
TGCGCCAGCAGCGCCGGCAGGGGGATCACTGAAGCTTTCTTT
>NA|TRBJ1-1|NA|TRBV9
CASSASSDTEAFF
TGTGCCAGCAGCGCATCCTCCGACACTGAAGCTTTCTTT
>NA|TRBJ1-5|NA|TRBV4-2
CASSPSRGSNQPQHF
TGTGCCAGCAGCCCCTCAAGGGGTAGCAATCAGCCCCAGCATTTT
>NA|TRBJ1-4|NA|TRBV6-5
CASSYSGRIDEKLFF
TGTGCCAGCAGTTACTCGGGACGAATAGATGAAAAACTGTTTTTT